This T cell receptor beta chain comes out of a study of T cells in Graves' hyperthyroidism and ophthalmopathy. Study-wide points: The model anticipated ophthalmopathy a median about six months pre-onset.

CDR1 is SNHLY and CDR2 is FYNNEI in the germline V gene. Trimming removed 5 bases at V and 9 bases at J, with 22 bases between. The CDR3 is 15 amino acids. This clonotype was counted between two and nine times. The antigen is undetermined. Regions amplified from RNA transcripts were the TCR beta CDR3 regions. First-round RT-PCR with HTBI primers amplified the TCR CDR3 region. TCRdb re-analysed the multiplex PCR reads in MiXCR, keeping a single row per CDR3 protein. The table has some 650,000 distinct CDR3 sequences, 16% seen once. Sequenced sample: blood. The source is a woman between 40 and 50 years old with Graves' ophthalmopathy. This chain links TRBV2 with TRBJ1-2, with TRBD1 as a possible D gene (5 bases). CDR3 sequence reads: CASSPDRDRISSYTF. CDR3 sequence (DNA): TGTGCCAGCAGTCCAGACCGGGACCGGATTTCGAGCTACACCTTC.